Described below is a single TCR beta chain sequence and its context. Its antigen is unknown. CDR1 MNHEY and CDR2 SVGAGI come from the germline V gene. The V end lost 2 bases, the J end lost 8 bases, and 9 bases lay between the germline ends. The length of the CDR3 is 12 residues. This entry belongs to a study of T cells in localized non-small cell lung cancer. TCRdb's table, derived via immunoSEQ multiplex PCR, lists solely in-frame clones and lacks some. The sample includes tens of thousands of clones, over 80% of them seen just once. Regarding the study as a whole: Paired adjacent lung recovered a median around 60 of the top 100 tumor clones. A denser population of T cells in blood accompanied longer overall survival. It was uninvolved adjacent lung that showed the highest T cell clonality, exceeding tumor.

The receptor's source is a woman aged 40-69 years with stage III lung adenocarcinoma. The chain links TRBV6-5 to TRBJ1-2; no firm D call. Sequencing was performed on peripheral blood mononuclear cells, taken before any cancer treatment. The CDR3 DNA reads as TGTGCCAGCAGTTACGGTCAAGGAGGCTACACCTTC. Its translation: CASSYGQGGYTF.